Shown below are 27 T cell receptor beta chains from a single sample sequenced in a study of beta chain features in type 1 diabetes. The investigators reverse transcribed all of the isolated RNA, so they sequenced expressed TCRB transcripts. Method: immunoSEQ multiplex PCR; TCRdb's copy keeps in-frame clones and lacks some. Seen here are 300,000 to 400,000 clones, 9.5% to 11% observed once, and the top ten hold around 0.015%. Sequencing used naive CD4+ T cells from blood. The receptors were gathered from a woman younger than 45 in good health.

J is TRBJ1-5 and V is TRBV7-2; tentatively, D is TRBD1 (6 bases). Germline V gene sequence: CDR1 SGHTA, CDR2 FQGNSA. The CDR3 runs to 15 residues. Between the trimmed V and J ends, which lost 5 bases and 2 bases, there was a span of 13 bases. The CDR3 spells CASSAQGQRNQPQHF. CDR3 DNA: TGTGCCAGCAGCGCACAGGGCCAACGCAATCAGCCCCAGCATTTT.

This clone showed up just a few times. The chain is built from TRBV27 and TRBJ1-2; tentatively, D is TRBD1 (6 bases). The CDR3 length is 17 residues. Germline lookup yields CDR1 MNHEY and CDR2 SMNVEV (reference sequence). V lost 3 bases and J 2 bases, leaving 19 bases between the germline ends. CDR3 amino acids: CASSLGTSALHNYGYTF. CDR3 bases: TGTGCCAGCAGTTTGGGGACATCCGCCCTGCACAACTATGGCTACACCTTC.

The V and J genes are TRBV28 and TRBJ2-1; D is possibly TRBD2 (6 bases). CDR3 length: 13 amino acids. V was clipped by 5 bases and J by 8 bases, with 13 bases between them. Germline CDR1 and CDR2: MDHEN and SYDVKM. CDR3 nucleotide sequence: TGTGCCAGCAGTATCGGGAGAGGAGATGAGCAGTTCTTC. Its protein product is CASSIGRGDEQFF.

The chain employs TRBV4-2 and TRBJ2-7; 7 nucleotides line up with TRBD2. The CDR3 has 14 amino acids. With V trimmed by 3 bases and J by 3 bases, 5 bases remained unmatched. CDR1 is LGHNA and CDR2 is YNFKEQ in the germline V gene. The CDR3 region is CASSQTSGIYEQYF. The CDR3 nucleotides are TGTGCCAGCAGCCAGACAAGCGGGATCTACGAGCAGTACTTC.

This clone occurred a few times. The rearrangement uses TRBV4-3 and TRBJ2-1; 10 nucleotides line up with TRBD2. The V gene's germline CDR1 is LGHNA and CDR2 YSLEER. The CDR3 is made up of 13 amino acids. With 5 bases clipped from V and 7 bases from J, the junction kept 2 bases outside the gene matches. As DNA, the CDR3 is TGCGCCAGCAGCATGACTAGCGGGAATGAGCAGTTCTTC. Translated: CASSMTSGNEQFF.

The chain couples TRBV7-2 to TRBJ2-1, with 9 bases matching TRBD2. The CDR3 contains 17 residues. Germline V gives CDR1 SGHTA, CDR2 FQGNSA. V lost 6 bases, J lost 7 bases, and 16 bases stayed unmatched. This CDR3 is CASSFNVGAGGPNEQFF. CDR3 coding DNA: TGTGCCAGCAGTTTTAACGTTGGGGCGGGAGGGCCTAATGAGCAGTTCTTC.

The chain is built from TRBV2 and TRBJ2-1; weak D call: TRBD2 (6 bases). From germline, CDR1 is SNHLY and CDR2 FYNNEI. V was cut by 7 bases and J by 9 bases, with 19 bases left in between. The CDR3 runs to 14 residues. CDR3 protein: CASTTSGTLIEQFF. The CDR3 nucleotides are TGTGCCAGCACCACTTCCGGGACTTTAATTGAGCAGTTCTTC.

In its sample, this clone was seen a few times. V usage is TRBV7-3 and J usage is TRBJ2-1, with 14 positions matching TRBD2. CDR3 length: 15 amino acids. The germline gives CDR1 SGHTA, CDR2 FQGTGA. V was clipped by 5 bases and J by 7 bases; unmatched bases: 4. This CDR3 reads CASSPGLAGGNEQFF. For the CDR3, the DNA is TGTGCCAGCAGCCCCGGACTAGCGGGAGGTAATGAGCAGTTCTTC.

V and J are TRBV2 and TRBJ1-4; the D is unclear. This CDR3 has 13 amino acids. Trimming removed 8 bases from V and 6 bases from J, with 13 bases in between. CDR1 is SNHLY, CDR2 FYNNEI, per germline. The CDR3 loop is CASGTEWDEKLFF. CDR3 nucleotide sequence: TGTGCCAGCGGAACAGAGTGGGATGAAAAACTGTTTTTT.

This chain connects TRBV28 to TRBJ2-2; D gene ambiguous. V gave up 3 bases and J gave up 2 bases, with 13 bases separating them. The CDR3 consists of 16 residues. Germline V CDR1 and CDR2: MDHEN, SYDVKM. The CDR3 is CASSFGSVLNTGELFF. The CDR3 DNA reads TGTGCCAGCAGTTTCGGGTCTGTCCTAAACACCGGGGAGCTGTTTTTT.

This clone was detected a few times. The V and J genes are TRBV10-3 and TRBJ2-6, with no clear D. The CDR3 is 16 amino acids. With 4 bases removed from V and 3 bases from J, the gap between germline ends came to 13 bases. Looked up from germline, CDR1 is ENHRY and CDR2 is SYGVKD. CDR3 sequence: CAISAREPGGANVLTF. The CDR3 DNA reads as TGTGCCATCAGTGCTAGAGAGCCGGGTGGGGCCAACGTCCTGACTTTC.

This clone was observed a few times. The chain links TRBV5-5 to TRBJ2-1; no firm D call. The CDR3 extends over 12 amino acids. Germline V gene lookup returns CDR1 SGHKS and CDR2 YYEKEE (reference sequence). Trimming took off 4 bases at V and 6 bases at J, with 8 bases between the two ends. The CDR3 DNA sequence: TGTGCCAGCAGCCCCCCCCTCAATGAGCAGTTCTTC. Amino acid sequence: CASSPPLNEQFF.

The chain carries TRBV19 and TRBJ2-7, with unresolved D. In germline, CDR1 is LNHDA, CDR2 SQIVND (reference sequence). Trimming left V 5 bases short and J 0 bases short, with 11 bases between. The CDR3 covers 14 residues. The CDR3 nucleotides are TGTGCCAGTAGTTGGGCTATCAACTCCTACGAGCAGTACTTC. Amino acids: CASSWAINSYEQYF.

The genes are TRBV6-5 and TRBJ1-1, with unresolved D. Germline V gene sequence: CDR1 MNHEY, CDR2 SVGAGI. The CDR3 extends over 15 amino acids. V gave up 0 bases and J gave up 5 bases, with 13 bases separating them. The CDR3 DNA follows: TGTGCCAGCAGTTACTCGATTGGGAGTTTTACTGAAGCTTTCTTT. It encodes CASSYSIGSFTEAFF.

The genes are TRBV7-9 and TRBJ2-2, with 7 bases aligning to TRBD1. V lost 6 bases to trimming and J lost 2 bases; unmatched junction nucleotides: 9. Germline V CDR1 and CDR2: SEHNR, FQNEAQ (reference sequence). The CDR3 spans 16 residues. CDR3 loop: CASSKSGQINTGELFF. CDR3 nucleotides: TGTGCCAGCAGTAAATCGGGACAGATCAACACCGGGGAGCTGTTTTTT.

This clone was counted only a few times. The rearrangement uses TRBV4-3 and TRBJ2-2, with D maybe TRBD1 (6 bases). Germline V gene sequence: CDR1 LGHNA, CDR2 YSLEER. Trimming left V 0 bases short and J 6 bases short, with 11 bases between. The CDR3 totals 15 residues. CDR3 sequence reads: CASSQDPQGPGELFF. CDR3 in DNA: TGCGCCAGCAGCCAAGATCCACAGGGTCCCGGGGAGCTGTTTTTT.

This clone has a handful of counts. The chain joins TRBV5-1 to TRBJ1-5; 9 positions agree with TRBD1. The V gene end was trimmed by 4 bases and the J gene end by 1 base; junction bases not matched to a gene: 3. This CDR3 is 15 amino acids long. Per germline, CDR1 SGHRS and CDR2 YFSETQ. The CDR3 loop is CASSPTGGSNQPQHF. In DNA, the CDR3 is TGCGCCAGCAGCCCGACAGGGGGGAGCAATCAGCCCCAGCATTTT.

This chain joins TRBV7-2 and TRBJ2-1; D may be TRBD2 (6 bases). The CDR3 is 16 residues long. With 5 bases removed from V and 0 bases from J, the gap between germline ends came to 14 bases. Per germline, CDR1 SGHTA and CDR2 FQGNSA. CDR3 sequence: CASSLVAVNSYNEQFF. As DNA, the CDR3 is TGTGCCAGCAGCCTTGTAGCGGTTAACTCCTACAATGAGCAGTTCTTC.

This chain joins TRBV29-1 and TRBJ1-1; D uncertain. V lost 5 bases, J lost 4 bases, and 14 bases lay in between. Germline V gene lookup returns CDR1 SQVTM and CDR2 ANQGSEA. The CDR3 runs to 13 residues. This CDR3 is CSVSPRHSTEAFF. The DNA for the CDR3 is TGCAGCGTTTCCCCTCGACATAGCACTGAAGCTTTCTTT.

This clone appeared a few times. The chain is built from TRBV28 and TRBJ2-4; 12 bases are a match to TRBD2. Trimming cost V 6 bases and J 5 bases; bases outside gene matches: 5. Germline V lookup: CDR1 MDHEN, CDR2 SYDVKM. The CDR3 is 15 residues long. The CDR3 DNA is TGTGCCAGCAGCCTACTAGCGGGAGGACAAAACATTCAGTACTTC. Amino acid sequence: CASSLLAGGQNIQYF. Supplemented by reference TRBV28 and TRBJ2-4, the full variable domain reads DVKVTQSSRYLVKRTGEKVFLECVQDMDHENMFWYRQDPGLGLRLIYFSYDVKMKEKGDIPEGYSVSREKKERFSLILESASTNQTSMYLCASSLLAGGQNIQYFGAGTRLSVL.

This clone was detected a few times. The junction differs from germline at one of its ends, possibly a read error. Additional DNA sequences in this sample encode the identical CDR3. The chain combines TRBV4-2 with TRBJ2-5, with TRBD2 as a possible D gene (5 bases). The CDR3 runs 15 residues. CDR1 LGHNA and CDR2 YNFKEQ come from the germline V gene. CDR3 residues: CASSQDLLAQETQYF. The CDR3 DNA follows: TGTGCTAGCAGCCAAGATCTGCTAGCCCAAGAGACCCAGTACTTC.

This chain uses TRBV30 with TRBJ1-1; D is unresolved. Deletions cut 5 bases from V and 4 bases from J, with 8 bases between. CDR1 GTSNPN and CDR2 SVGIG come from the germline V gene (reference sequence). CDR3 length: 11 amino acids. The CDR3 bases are TGTGCCTGGGCCGGGTTCACTGAAGCTTTCTTT. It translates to CAWAGFTEAFF.

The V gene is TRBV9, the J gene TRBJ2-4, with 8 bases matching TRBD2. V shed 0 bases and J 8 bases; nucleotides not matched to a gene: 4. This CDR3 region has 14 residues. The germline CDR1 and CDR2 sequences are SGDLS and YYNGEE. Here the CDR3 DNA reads TGTGCCAGCAGCGTAGTGAGCGGGAGTGACATTCAGTACTTC. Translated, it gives CASSVVSGSDIQYF.

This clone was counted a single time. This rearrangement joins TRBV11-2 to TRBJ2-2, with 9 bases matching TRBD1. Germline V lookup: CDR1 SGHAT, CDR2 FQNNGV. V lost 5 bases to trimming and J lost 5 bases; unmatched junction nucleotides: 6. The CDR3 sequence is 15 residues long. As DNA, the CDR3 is TGTGCCAGCAGCCTTCGGGACAGGGCTACCGGGGAGCTGTTTTTT. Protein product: CASSLRDRATGELFF.

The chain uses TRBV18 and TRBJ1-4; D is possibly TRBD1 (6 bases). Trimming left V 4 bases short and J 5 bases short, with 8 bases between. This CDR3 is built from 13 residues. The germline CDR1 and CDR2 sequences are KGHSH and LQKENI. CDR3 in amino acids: CASSLGQNEKLFF. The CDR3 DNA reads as TGTGCCAGCTCACTAGGACAGAATGAAAAACTGTTTTTT.

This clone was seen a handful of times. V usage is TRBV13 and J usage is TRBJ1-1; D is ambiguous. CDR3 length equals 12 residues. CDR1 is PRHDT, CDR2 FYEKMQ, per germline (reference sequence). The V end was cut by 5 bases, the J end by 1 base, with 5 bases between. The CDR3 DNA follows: TGTGCCAGCAGCCGAGAGAACACTGAAGCTTTCTTT. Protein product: CASSRENTEAFF.

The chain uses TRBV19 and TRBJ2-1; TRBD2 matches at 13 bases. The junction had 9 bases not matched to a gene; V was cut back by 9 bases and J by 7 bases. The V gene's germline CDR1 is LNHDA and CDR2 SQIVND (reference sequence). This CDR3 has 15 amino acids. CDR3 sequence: CASVPGLAGRNEQFF. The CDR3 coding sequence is TGTGCCAGCGTACCGGGACTAGCGGGAAGGAATGAGCAGTTCTTC.